This T cell receptor beta chain was identified during a study of cytomegalovirus exposure and HLA in healthy donors. Per germline, CDR1 SGHDT and CDR2 YYEEEE. The CDR3 has 12 amino acids. Trimming shortened V by 0 bases and J by 5 bases, and 6 bases separated the two germline ends. The repertoire was sequenced with immunoSEQ multiplex PCR; TCRdb's copy has only in-frame clones and lacks some. The sample lists about 360,000 clones, around 86% seen once, with under 0.95% in the top ten. This clonotype was obtained from a woman aged 18-35 years in good health and CMV-seronegative. The V call is TRBV5-6, the J call TRBJ2-7; D remains unclear. Input material: PBMCs. CDR3 bases: TGTGCCAGCAGCTTGGCCCCCAACGAGCAGTACTTC. Protein sequence: CASSLAPNEQYF.